Listed below are T cell receptor beta chains from one sample, sequenced in a study of CD8+CD57+ T cells in acquired aplastic anemia. Each CDR3 protein is one row after TCRdb ran MiXCR on the reads. The table includes roughly 250,000 distinct CDR3 sequences, around 46% detected once. The specimen was sorted CD4+, CD8+, or CD8+CD57+ T cells (not recorded which) from PBMCs. These receptors originate from a human donor with aplastic anemia. CDR3s include the opening cysteine and the closing phenylalanine or tryptophan.

v_call	j_call	cdr3_aa
TRBV6-1	TRBJ1-1	CASSEYPGGNTEAFF
TRBV30	TRBJ2-1	CAWSITGLNNEQFF
TRBV9	TRBJ2-5	CASSPRKIEEAQNF
TRBV7-9	TRBJ2-7	CASGTPGRAFYHPSYEQYF
TRBV15	TRBJ2-6	CATSRATGTGANVLTF
TRBV6-9	TRBJ2-5	CASSILNRGGETQYF
TRBV7-9	TRBJ2-3	CASSRPGEAQYF
TRBV29-1	TRBJ2-5	CSSRTGGQETQYF
TRBV20-1	TRBJ1-1	CSARVGAGTGNTEAFF
TRBV9	TRBJ2-7	CASSLQGTSGHEQYF
TRBV5-4	TRBJ1-2	CASSRYQRRDIGYTF
TRBV2	TRBJ1-6	CASSDEQGARSPLHF
TRBV27	TRBJ2-3	CASRVGTESGAQYF
TRBV7-3	NA	CASSLGASGSWYEQYF
TRBV7-9	TRBJ2-5	CASSSPDSSGGSQETQYF
TRBV10-3	TRBJ1-5	CATRLSDSNQPQHF
TRBV19	TRBJ2-3	CASSSVGQGGDTQYF
TRBV7-2	TRBJ2-3	CASSLLPVSTDTQYF
TRBV15	TRBJ2-1	CATSSSLDGNEQFF
TRBV6-1	TRBJ2-7	CASTKSGDSYEQYF
TRBV12-3/TRBV12-4	TRBJ2-3	CASSLRGIGTDTQYF
TRBV24-1	TRBJ2-7	CATSDNRDVYEQYF
TRBV19	TRBJ1-3	CASSMDPGNTIYF
TRBV19	TRBJ2-7	CASSLGTGYEQYF
TRBV30	TRBJ1-1	CAWSVRGGLWNTEAFF
TRBV29-1	TRBJ1-1	CSVEDHSFEAFF
TRBV7-9	TRBJ2-1	CASSPDRGFYNEQFF
TRBV9	TRBJ1-1	CASSGDGGNTEAFF
TRBV29-1	TRBJ2-6	CSVGSDSSGANVLTF
TRBV5-6	TRBJ1-2	CASSYLQSPYGYTF
TRBV6-5	TRBJ1-2	CASSYSTVTYGYTF
TRBV2	TRBJ2-7	CASSVLAGAVYEQYF
TRBV6-1	TRBJ2-1	CASSEGDRGQGNEQFF
TRBV20-1	TRBJ1-4	CSASRQGVAAAGGKLFF
TRBV25-1	TRBJ2-7	CASSAPNRDRAYEQYF
TRBV7-9	TRBJ1-5	CASSTGTGRQPQHF